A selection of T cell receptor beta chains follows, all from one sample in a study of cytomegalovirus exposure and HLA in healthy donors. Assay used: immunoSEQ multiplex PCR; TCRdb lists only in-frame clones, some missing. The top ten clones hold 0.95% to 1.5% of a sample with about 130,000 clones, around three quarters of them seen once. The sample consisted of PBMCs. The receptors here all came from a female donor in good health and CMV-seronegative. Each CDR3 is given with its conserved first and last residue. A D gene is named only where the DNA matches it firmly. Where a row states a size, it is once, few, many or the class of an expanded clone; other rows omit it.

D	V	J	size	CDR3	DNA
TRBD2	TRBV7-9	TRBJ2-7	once	CASSFGGSWYEQYF	TGTGCCAGCAGCTTCGGCGGGAGCTGGTACGAGCAGTACTTC
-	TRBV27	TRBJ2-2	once	CASSLRLVNGELFF	TGTGCCAGCAGTTTACGCCTAGTTAACGGGGAGCTGTTTTTT
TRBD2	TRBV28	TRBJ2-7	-	CASRREKFPYEQYF	TGTGCCAGCAGGCGGGAGAAGTTCCCCTACGAGCAGTACTTC
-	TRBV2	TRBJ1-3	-	CASSVDSSGNTIYF	TGTGCCAGCAGTGTCGACAGCTCTGGAAACACCATATATTTT
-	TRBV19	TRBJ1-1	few	CASSIVNRLNTEAFF	TGTGCCAGTAGTATAGTGAACAGGTTGAACACTGAAGCTTTCTTT
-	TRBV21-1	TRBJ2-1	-	CASSKGTSTTNEQFF	TGTGCCAGCAGCAAAGGGACTTCGACGACCAATGAGCAGTTCTTC
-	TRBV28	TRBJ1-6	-	CASSYTGTVNSPLHF	TGTGCCAGCAGTTATACAGGAACAGTTAATTCACCCCTCCACTTT
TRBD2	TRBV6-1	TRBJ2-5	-	CASSEGWGTSGIKETQYF	TGTGCCAGCAGTGAAGGCTGGGGGACTAGCGGGATAAAAGAGACCCAGTACTTC
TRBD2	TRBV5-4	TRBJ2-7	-	CASSLGTSGSSYEQYF	TGTGCCAGCAGCTTAGGGACTAGCGGAAGCTCCTACGAGCAGTACTTC
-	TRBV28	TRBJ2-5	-	CASRRPRGGETQYF	TGTGCCAGCCGTCGCCCCCGGGGTGGTGAGACCCAGTACTTC
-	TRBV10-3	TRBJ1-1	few	CAISESGSRTEAFF	TGTGCCATCAGTGAGAGCGGCTCTAGGACTGAAGCTTTCTTT
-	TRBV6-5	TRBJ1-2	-	CASRRTTTGLYGYTF	TGTGCCAGCAGACGAACGACTACCGGTCTCTATGGCTACACCTTC
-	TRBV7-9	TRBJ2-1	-	CSSSRIRASSDEQFF	TGTTCCAGCAGCCGTATCCGCGCTAGCTCGGATGAGCAGTTCTTC
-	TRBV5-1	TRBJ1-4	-	CASSFRVPNEKLFF	TGCGCCAGCAGCTTCCGGGTCCCTAATGAAAAACTGTTTTTT
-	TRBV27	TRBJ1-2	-	CASRTAGANYGYTF	TGTGCCAGCAGGACAGCGGGAGCTAACTATGGCTACACCTTC
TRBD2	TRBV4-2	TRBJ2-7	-	CASSQRAGGGYEQYF	TGTGCCAGCAGCCAAAGAGCGGGAGGCGGATACGAGCAGTACTTC
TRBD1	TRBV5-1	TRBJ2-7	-	CASSGDRGGYEQYF	TGCGCCAGCAGCGGGGACAGGGGGGGCTACGAGCAGTACTTC
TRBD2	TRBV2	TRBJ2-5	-	CASSAERTRRLETQYF	TGTGCCAGCAGTGCCGAGAGGACTAGGAGGTTAGAGACCCAGTACTTC
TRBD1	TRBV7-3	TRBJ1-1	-	CASSDGTGAMAEAFF	TGTGCCAGCAGCGACGGGACAGGGGCTATGGCTGAAGCTTTCTTT
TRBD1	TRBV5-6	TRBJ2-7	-	CASSLGQGYYEQYF	TGTGCCAGCAGCCTGGGACAGGGGTATTACGAGCAGTACTTC
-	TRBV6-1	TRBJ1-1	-	CASSPRGAVNTEAFF	TGTGCCAGCAGCCCCCGTGGGGCGGTGAACACTGAAGCTTTCTTT
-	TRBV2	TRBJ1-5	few	CASSALTGSQPQHF	TGTGCCAGCAGTGCCCTAACAGGGAGTCAGCCCCAGCATTTT
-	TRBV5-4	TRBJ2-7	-	CASSFWGGSYEQYF	TGTGCCAGCAGCTTCTGGGGAGGCTCCTACGAGCAGTACTTC
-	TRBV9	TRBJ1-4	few	CASSRSGATNEKLFF	TGTGCCAGCAGCCGATCGGGGGCAACTAATGAAAAACTGTTTTTT
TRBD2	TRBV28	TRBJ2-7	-	CASSLVGLAGKGEQYF	TGTGCCAGCAGTTTAGTAGGACTAGCGGGGAAAGGTGAGCAGTACTTC
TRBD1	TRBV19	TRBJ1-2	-	CASSRDRANYGYTF	TGTGCCAGTAGCCGCGACAGGGCTAACTATGGCTACACCTTC
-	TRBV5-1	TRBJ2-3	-	CASSLVSSTDTQYF	TGCGCCAGCAGCTTGGTCTCTAGCACAGATACGCAGTATTTT
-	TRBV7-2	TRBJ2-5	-	CASSGGGGVRAAQYF	TGTGCCAGCAGCGGAGGGGGGGGCGTACGGGCGGCCCAGTACTTC
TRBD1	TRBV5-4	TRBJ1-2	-	CASSSGTGGYGYTF	TGTGCCAGCAGCTCCGGGACAGGCGGGTATGGCTACACCTTC
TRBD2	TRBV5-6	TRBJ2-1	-	CASSLMGTSGSGNEQFF	TGTGCCAGCAGCTTGATGGGGACTAGCGGGAGCGGCAATGAGCAGTTCTTC
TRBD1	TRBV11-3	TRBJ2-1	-	CASSLGEDRPYSEQFF	TGTGCCAGCAGCCTCGGTGAGGACAGGCCCTACAGTGAGCAGTTCTTC
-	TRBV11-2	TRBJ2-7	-	CASSLSYRPYEQYF	TGTGCCAGCAGCTTGAGTTACCGCCCCTACGAGCAGTACTTC
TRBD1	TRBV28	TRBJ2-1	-	CASSPGQGVYEQFF	TGTGCCAGCAGCCCGGGACAGGGTGTATATGAGCAGTTCTTC
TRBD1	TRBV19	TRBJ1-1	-	CASSKFDRGLVWAFF	TGTGCCAGTAGTAAGTTCGACAGGGGGCTGGTTTGGGCTTTCTTT
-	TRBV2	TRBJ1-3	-	CARVGNHGRALSGNTIYF	TGTGCCAGAGTGGGGAACCACGGCAGGGCACTCTCTGGAAACACCATATATTTT
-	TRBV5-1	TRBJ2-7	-	CASSLEETGSSYEQYF	TGCGCCAGCAGCTTGGAAGAAACAGGGAGCTCCTACGAGCAGTACTTC
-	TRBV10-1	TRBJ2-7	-	CASSGNNAYEQYF	TGCGCCAGCAGTGGAAACAATGCCTACGAGCAGTACTTC
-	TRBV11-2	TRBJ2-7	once	CASSPYSYEQYF	TGTGCCAGCAGCCCGTACTCCTACGAGCAGTACTTC
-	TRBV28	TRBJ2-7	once	CASSPKGGGGVTYEQYF	TGTGCCAGCAGTCCTAAGGGGGGGGGCGGGGTGACCTACGAGCAGTACTTC
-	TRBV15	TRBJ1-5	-	CATSGAGAFETQHF	TGTGCCACCAGCGGAGCAGGGGCCTTCGAGACCCAGCATTTT
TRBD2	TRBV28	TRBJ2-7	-	CASSPGLAGVHEQYF	TGTGCCAGCAGTCCCGGACTAGCGGGAGTTCACGAGCAGTACTTC
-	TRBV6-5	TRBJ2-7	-	CASRTQNYEQYF	TGTGCCAGCCGGACTCAGAACTACGAGCAGTACTTC